Listed below are T cell receptor beta chains from one sample, sequenced in a study of T cells expressing NK-cell markers. TCRdb reprocessed the 5' RACE reads and stores each CDR3 protein as one record, lacking DNA. The listing contains 140,000 to 150,000 distinct CDR3 sequences. The sample taken for sequencing was blood T cells: a sorted CD56 or NKG2C T cell subset, CD4+ or CD8+ T cells, or bulk PBMC T cells (not recorded which). These receptors were obtained from a man aged 18 to 35 in good health. CDR3s include the opening cysteine and the closing phenylalanine or tryptophan.

>TRBV7-9|TRBJ2-1
CASSFIQDRGYNEQFF
>TRBV4-3|TRBJ1-5
CASSQEGPGIYSNQPQHF
>TRBV24-1|TRBJ2-1
CATSDFPGSSPEQFF
>TRBV7-9|TRBJ2-1
CASSVLAGGYEQFF
>TRBV29-1|TRBJ2-2
CSVAGGGLANTGELFF
>TRBV12-3/TRBV12-4|TRBJ2-3
CASSLLTSGTDTQYF
>TRBV6-1|TRBJ1-5
CASTGDSSNQPQHF
>TRBV12-3/TRBV12-4|TRBJ2-2
CASSFTGGTGELFF
>TRBV30|TRBJ2-1
CAWTSGSGEQFF
>TRBV6-6|TRBJ2-1
CATGHYNEQFF
>TRBV9|TRBJ2-2
CASSEQGGELFF
>TRBV5-5|TRBJ1-1
CASSFGNVNTEAFF
>TRBV11-2|TRBJ1-1
CASSEPPRGHDEAFF
>TRBV4-1|TRBJ2-3
CASSQDWGDRDIRDTQYF
>TRBV4-3|TRBJ2-2
CASSREVAGGNVYTGELFF
>TRBV2|TRBJ2-1
CASMATSGSNEQFF
>TRBV7-6|TRBJ1-3
CASSSDGDTIYF
>TRBV29-1|TRBJ2-1
CSVGTGWNEQFF
>TRBV25-1|TRBJ2-3
CASSGDLARYF
>TRBV5-8|TRBJ2-3
CASSFTRGRAADTQYF
>TRBV6-2/TRBV6-3|TRBJ2-7
CAGRQSSYEQYF
>TRBV12-3/TRBV12-4|TRBJ2-2
CASSPGASPHTGELFF
>TRBV7-9|TRBJ1-2
CASSFAASNYGYTF
>TRBV12-3/TRBV12-4|TRBJ1-4
CASSFRDNEKLFF
>TRBV28|TRBJ2-1
CASSSPLAGGSNEQFF
>TRBV5-1|TRBJ2-5
CASSDVAGSGETQYF
>TRBV4-3|TRBJ2-1
CASSQDFPQVGLDNEQFF
>TRBV13|TRBJ1-3
CASSGLHISSTGAGNTIYF
>TRBV6-1|TRBJ2-2
CASTFGLNTGELFF
>TRBV11-2|TRBJ2-1
CASSLGWNEQFF
>TRBV4-3|TRBJ2-3
CASSQDDKPYTDTQYF
>TRBV4-2|TRBJ2-7
CASSQKEGSLAYEQYF
>TRBV2|TRBJ2-3
CASTLAVGTDTQYF
>TRBV12-3/TRBV12-4|TRBJ2-1
CASSDRGRDNEQFF
>TRBV27|TRBJ1-1
CASSFSQGGTEAFF
>TRBV30|TRBJ2-3
CAWSPSLATDTQYF
>TRBV12-5|TRBJ2-1
CASGLTLGGPNEQFF
>TRBV6-2/TRBV6-3|TRBJ2-3
CASSFGRGSTDTQYF
>TRBV3-1|TRBJ2-5
CASSRSGLEETQYF
>TRBV14|TRBJ2-1
CASTGSSYNEQFF
>TRBV6-4|TRBJ2-1
CASSDSPVNSYNEQFF
>TRBV28|TRBJ2-1
CASSPTLAGGRAYNEQFF
>TRBV2|TRBJ1-6
CASRRTGENSPLHF
>TRBV9|TRBJ1-2
CASSAGQGAYYGYTF
>TRBV12-3/TRBV12-4|TRBJ2-2
CASPDREVGELFF
>TRBV20-1|TRBJ1-2
CSAKELGRTYGYTF
>TRBV12-3/TRBV12-4|TRBJ2-5
CASSSLGGQETQYF
>TRBV5-1|TRBJ2-1
CASSWSSGSYYNEQFF
>TRBV24-1|TRBJ2-2
CATSSGNTGELFF
>TRBV27|TRBJ1-1
CASSLSGLTEAFF
>TRBV7-6|TRBJ2-7
CASSLGSGNEQYF
>TRBV5-5|TRBJ2-2
CASSAQPGQSNTGELFF
>TRBV12-3/TRBV12-4|TRBJ2-1
CASRMTSGRQPYNEQFF
>TRBV7-6|TRBJ2-2
CASSLNPGGSAGTGELFF
>TRBV5-1|TRBJ2-1
CASRDTSGRVNEQFF
>TRBV4-3|TRBJ2-2
CASSQALDRELFF
>TRBV7-2|TRBJ2-1
CASSLGLGSGRGNEQFF
>TRBV23-1|TRBJ2-1
CASSQNIWEQFF
>TRBV11-2|TRBJ2-2
CASETGPNTGELFF
>TRBV5-5|TRBJ2-7
CASILEGLYEQYF